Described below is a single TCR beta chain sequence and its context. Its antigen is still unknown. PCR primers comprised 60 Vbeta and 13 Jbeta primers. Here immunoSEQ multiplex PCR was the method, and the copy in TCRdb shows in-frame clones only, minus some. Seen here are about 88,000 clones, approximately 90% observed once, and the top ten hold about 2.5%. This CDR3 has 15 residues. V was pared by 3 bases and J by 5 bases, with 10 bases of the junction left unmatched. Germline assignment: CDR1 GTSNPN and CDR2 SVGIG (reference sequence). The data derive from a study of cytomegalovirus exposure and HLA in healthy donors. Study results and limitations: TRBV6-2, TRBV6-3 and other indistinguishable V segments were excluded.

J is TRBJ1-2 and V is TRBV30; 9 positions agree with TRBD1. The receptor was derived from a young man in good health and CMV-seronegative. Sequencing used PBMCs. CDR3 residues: CAWRGTWGQGYGYTF. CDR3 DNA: TGTGCCTGGAGGGGAACCTGGGGACAGGGTTATGGCTACACCTTC.